The TCR beta chain described here comes from a study of brain T cells in children with intractable seizures (dated by TCRdb to the early 2020s). In the study overall: Resected brain tissue from 53 pediatric epilepsy surgery cases was initially screened for immune gene transcripts with a NanoString immunology panel. Of the roughly 12 selected surgery cases, pre-surgery blood was also sequenced for eight, so four had brain tissue only. Results the study describes overall, beyond this receptor: Sequencing depth differed between pre- and post-surgery blood, so clones missing from the pre-surgery sample may reflect undersampling. Viral specificity was inferred solely from CDR3 sequence similarity, and the HCMV serostatus of the patients was not known.

The immunoSEQ assay was used to generate TCR beta chain sequences from genomic DNA. The authors processed their data as follows. CDR3 sequences that did not begin with the conserved framework cysteine at position 104 were removed manually. Clonality was calculated as one minus the normalized Shannon's Diversity Index, with values ranging from 0 (maximal diversity) to 1 (oligoclonal). Chi-squared comparison-of-proportions tests assessed whether the same CDR3 differed in frequency between samples, such as brain versus blood. Public clonotypes were found through immuneACCESS searches, while the VDJdb browser was used to judge similarity to known antiviral clonotypes. The table was pulled from immuneACCESS by TCRdb, which kept in-frame rearrangements only. Such tables lose some clones; where checked, under half of the loss comes from unresolved V genes, and the rest has no known cause. V, J and clone size reflect that table, while D and trimming were determined from the DNA. Across this sample there are tens of thousands of clones, with 85% to 95% seen only once. The top ten constitute 1.5% of the sample.

The sample's time point, from its label and the paper: resected brain tissue, or blood drawn just prior to surgery. The surgery cases with the highest brain T cell transcript signatures were chosen for TCR beta chain sequencing of brain tissue, and also of blood when blood was available. Prior to surgery, the patients had been treated with at least one anti-epileptic drug. The TCR-sequenced patients were children whose drug-resistant epilepsy was caused by tuberous sclerosis complex, focal cortical dysplasia, Rasmussen encephalitis or hemimegalencephaly. Bulk genomic DNA was extracted from unsorted brain tissue and whole blood with the Monarch genomic DNA purification kit. The CDR3 runs 13 residues from the cysteine to the phenylalanine. CDR3 DNA is the only sequence kept; it has 39 bases, read in frame from the first base. V gives up 2 bases and J gives up 3 bases, and the segment between their germline ends measures 8 bases. CDR1 and CDR2 are read off the germline V gene as MDHEN and SYDVKM.

About this clone: Its antigen has not been determined. One base away there is no much larger clone; base qualities are not given.

The chain joins TRBV28 to TRBJ2-7; tentative D gene TRBD2, with 6 bases matching. This TCR was recovered from a boy less than two years old with tuberous sclerosis and intractable seizures. The sequencing used peripheral blood, collected at surgery. The DNA sequence is given as TGTGCCAGCAGTTTAAGGACTAACTACGAGCAGTACTTC. It translates to CASSLRTNYEQYF.